Below, one T cell receptor beta chain is given with its context. The germline V gene encodes CDR1 LNHDA and CDR2 SQIVND (reference sequence). J was trimmed by 2 bases and V by 2 bases; bases with no gene match: 14. The CDR3 length is 19 residues. This sample is drawn from a study of sequential checkpoint blockade in melanoma. Study-wide background: Patients were randomized 1:1 to nivolumab-then-ipilimumab or ipilimumab-then-nivolumab first-line. Both treatment sequences were followed by maintenance nivolumab.

Treatment: randomized to nivolumab then ipilimumab (arm A) or the reverse (arm B). Patients had received no earlier DNA-damaging chemotherapy. Sorted cells were live CD3+CD8+, lacking CD19 and CD56, from PBMCs. Here immunoSEQ multiplex PCR was the method, and the copy in TCRdb shows in-frame clones only, minus some. The table lists 26,000 or so clones, around nine tenths of them singletons. The TCR originated in a human donor with melanoma. The sample here was CD8+ T cells sorted from blood (inferred from file names), taken from a patient given nivolumab and ipilimumab in sequence. This chain links TRBV19 with TRBJ2-1; TRBD2 matches 8 bases. Here the CDR3 reads CASSILLPGRGVAYNEQFF. For the CDR3, the DNA is TGTGCCAGTAGTATACTATTACCCGGGAGGGGAGTAGCCTACAATGAGCAGTTCTTC.